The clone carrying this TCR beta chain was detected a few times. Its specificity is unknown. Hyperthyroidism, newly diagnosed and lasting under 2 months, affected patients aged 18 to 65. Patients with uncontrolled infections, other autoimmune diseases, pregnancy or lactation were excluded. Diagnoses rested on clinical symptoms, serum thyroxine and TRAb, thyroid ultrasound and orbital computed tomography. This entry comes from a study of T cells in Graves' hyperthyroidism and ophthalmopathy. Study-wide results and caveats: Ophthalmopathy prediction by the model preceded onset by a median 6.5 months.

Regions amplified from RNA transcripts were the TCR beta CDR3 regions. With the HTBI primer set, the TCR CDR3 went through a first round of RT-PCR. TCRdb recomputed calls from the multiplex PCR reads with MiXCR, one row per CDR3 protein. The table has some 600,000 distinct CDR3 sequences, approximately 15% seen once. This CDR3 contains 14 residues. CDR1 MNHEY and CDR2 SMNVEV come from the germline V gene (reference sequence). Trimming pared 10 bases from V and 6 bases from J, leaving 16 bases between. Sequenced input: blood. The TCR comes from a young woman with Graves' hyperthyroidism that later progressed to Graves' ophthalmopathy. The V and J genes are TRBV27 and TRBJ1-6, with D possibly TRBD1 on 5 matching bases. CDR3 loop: CATRKGQPNSPLHF. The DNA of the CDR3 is TGTGCCACCCGAAAGGGGCAGCCTAATTCACCCCTCCACTTT.